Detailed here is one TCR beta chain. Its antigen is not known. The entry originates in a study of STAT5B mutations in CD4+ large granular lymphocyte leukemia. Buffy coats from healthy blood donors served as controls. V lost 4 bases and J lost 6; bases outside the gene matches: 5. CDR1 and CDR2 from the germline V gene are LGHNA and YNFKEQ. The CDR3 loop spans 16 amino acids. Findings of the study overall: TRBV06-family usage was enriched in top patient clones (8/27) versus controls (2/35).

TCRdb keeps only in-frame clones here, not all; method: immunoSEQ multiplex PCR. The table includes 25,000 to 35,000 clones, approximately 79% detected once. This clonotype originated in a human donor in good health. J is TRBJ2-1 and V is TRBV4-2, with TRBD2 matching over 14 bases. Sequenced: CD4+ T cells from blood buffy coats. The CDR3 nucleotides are TGTGCCAGCAGCCCCCGGACTAGCGGGGGGCCCAATGAGCAGTTCTTC. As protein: CASSPRTSGGPNEQFF.